A selection of T cell receptor beta chains follows, all from one sample in a study of blood T cell repertoires in COVID-19. The table came from immunoSEQ multiplex PCR; TCRdb's copy has only in-frame clones and leaves some out. This sample has roughly 200,000 clones, with approximately 85% found just once. Sequencing was carried out using peripheral blood. All receptors come from a man aged 55 to 70 with acute or convalescent COVID-19. Each CDR3 is given with its conserved first and last residue. The D gene is left open where the match is weak. A row's size may be missing; if present it is once, few, many or a size class.

-,TRBV7-6,-,TRBJ2-5,CASSRGDSQETQYF,TGTGCCAGCAGCCGCGGGGACAGCCAAGAGACCCAGTACTTC
-,TRBV7-3,-,TRBJ2-5,CASSLKPGQQETQYF,TGTGCCAGCAGCTTAAAGCCGGGACAACAAGAGACCCAGTACTTC
TRBD1,TRBV5-1,once,TRBJ1-2,CASSLDHGTGSYTF,TGCGCCAGCAGCTTGGACCATGGGACAGGGAGTTACACCTTC
-,TRBV4-2,once,TRBJ1-1,CASSVAPRENTEAFF,TGTGCCAGCAGCGTGGCCCCCCGGGAGAACACTGAAGCTTTCTTT
TRBD1,TRBV29-1,-,TRBJ2-5,CSTMVGTGGSETQYF,TGCAGCACGATGGTGGGGACAGGGGGTTCGGAGACCCAGTACTTC
TRBD1,TRBV7-2,-,TRBJ1-5,CASSLERTGNQPQHF,TGTGCCAGCAGCTTAGAACGGACAGGGAATCAGCCCCAGCATTTT
-,TRBV27,-,TRBJ2-2,CASSWTNTGELFF,TGTGCCAGCAGTTGGACAAACACCGGGGAGCTGTTTTTT
-,TRBV7-9,-,TRBJ2-1,CASQQGQRWEQFF,TGTGCCAGCCAACAGGGACAACGATGGGAGCAGTTCTTC
TRBD1,TRBV5-4,-,TRBJ2-4,CASSTGQGAGVGAKNIQYF,TGTGCCAGCAGCACAGGACAGGGGGCGGGGGTTGGGGCCAAAAACATTCAGTACTTC
TRBD2,TRBV4-1,-,TRBJ2-2,CASSQAPSGSGTGELFF,TGCGCCAGCAGCCAAGCTCCTAGCGGGAGTGGAACCGGGGAGCTGTTTTTT
TRBD1,TRBV2,-,TRBJ1-4,CASSRDRATTNEKLFF,TGTGCCAGCAGTAGGGACAGGGCCACAACTAATGAAAAACTGTTTTTT
-,TRBV4-1,once,TRBJ2-7,CASSQDSSYEQYF,TGCGCCAGCAGCCAAGATTCGAGTTACGAGCAGTACTTC
-,TRBV28,few,TRBJ1-2,CASSSVAYTF,TGTGCCAGCAGTTCGGTAGCCTACACCTTC
TRBD2,TRBV7-8,-,TRBJ2-7,CASSFSGQGVLFYEQYF,TGTGCCAGCAGCTTTAGCGGGCAGGGTGTGCTTTTCTACGAGCAGTACTTC
TRBD2,TRBV24-1,-,TRBJ2-1,CATSDLGAGDLNEQFF,TGTGCCACCAGTGATTTGGGCGCGGGAGACCTCAATGAGCAGTTCTTC
TRBD1,TRBV28,-,TRBJ2-5,CASRSNPGQGEKTQYF,TGTGCCAGCAGATCTAACCCGGGACAGGGTGAAAAGACCCAGTACTTC
TRBD1,TRBV11-2,-,TRBJ1-6,CASSLDHQGAGSPLHF,TGTGCCAGCAGCTTAGATCACCAGGGGGCAGGATCACCCCTCCACTTT
TRBD1,TRBV19,-,TRBJ2-3,CASSRGQGDTQYF,TGTGCCAGTAGTCGGGGACAGGGGGATACGCAGTATTTT
TRBD1,TRBV28,few,TRBJ1-1,CASSSPTGLRTEAFF,TGTGCCAGCAGTTCGCCGACAGGGCTGAGGACTGAAGCTTTCTTT
TRBD1,TRBV7-9,-,TRBJ2-1,CASSRPGTGRNEQFF,TGTGCCAGCAGCCGTCCCGGGACAGGGCGGAATGAGCAGTTCTTC
TRBD2,TRBV4-2,-,TRBJ2-1,CASSLSGTSYNEQFF,TGTGCCAGCAGCCTAAGCGGGACGTCCTACAATGAGCAGTTCTTC
TRBD2,TRBV5-1,-,TRBJ2-3,CASSLEPSGRSTDTQYF,TGCGCCAGCAGCTTGGAACCTAGCGGGAGATCCACAGATACGCAGTATTTT
-,TRBV6-5,-,TRBJ2-3,CASSYSLRGTQYF,TGTGCCAGCAGTTACTCACTACGGGGTACGCAGTATTTT
-,TRBV19,-,TRBJ2-5,CASSIGPGGLQETQYF,TGTGCCAGTAGTATAGGCCCCGGGGGTTTGCAAGAGACCCAGTACTTC
TRBD1,TRBV18,-,TRBJ1-3,CASSPQVGQGGFSGNTIYF,TGTGCCAGCTCACCCCAAGTCGGACAGGGGGGATTCTCTGGAAACACCATATATTTT
TRBD2,TRBV7-8,-,TRBJ2-5,CASGMGGETQYF,TGTGCCAGCGGAATGGGGGGGGAGACCCAGTACTTC
TRBD1,TRBV19,-,TRBJ2-1,CASSPGGRGNEQFF,TGTGCCAGTAGTCCAGGGGGCCGGGGCAATGAGCAGTTCTTC
TRBD2,TRBV12-5,-,TRBJ2-3,CASGPGRERADTQYF,TGTGCTAGTGGTCCCGGGAGGGAGAGGGCAGATACGCAGTATTTT
TRBD1,TRBV19,-,TRBJ1-2,CASNPGQGTTRGGYTF,TGTGCCAGTAATCCGGGACAGGGTACTACTCGAGGTGGCTACACCTTC
-,TRBV5-6,-,TRBJ2-1,CASSLGAPYNEQFF,TGTGCCAGCAGCTTGGGGGCTCCCTACAATGAGCAGTTCTTC
-,TRBV14,-,TRBJ2-5,CASSQAGETQYF,TGTGCCAGCAGCCAGGCAGGGGAGACCCAGTACTTC
TRBD2,TRBV7-3,-,TRBJ2-7,CASSPPSSGGLSHEQYF,TGTGCCAGCAGCCCTCCGTCTAGCGGGGGACTGTCCCACGAGCAGTACTTC
TRBD1,TRBV5-1,-,TRBJ2-3,CASSPRTGFGDTQYF,TGCGCCAGCAGCCCAAGGACAGGGTTCGGAGATACGCAGTATTTT
-,TRBV9,-,TRBJ2-5,CASSVASGARETQYF,TGTGCCAGCAGCGTAGCTAGTGGGGCTCGAGAGACCCAGTACTTC
TRBD1,TRBV19,-,TRBJ1-1,CASMDRVNTEAFF,TGTGCCAGTATGGACAGGGTTAACACTGAAGCTTTCTTT
-,TRBV20-1,-,TRBJ2-1,CSASAGGEQFF,TGCAGTGCTAGTGCTGGAGGTGAGCAGTTCTTC
-,TRBV18,once,TRBJ1-2,CASSPVATAPGYTF,TGTGCCAGCTCACCAGTCGCTACAGCCCCAGGCTACACCTTC
-,TRBV7-2,once,TRBJ2-2,CASSLAREQTGELFF,TGTGCCAGCAGCTTAGCGAGGGAACAAACCGGGGAGCTGTTTTTT
-,TRBV5-1,-,TRBJ2-3,CASSFDRTSDTQYF,TGCGCCAGCAGCTTTGACAGGACCTCAGATACGCAGTATTTT
-,TRBV5-1,-,TRBJ2-1,CASSLARREQFF,TGCGCCAGCAGCCTAGCGCGGCGGGAGCAGTTCTTC
-,TRBV7-8,few,TRBJ2-7,CASSPRGQAYEQYF,TGTGCCAGCAGCCCCCGGGGACAAGCCTACGAGCAGTACTTC
-,TRBV28,once,TRBJ2-2,CASRGTIPPRANTGELFF,TGTGCCAGCCGGGGGACCATCCCACCTCGGGCGAACACCGGGGAGCTGTTTTTT
-,TRBV6-6,-,TRBJ2-1,CASNLGGDLDYNEQFF,TGTGCCAGCAACCTAGGGGGGGATTTGGACTACAATGAGCAGTTCTTC
-,TRBV4-1,-,TRBJ2-7,CASSQEEGPYEQYF,TGCGCCAGCAGCCAAGAGGAGGGGCCCTACGAGCAGTACTTC
TRBD2,TRBV3-1/TRBV3-2,-,TRBJ2-1,CASSRGLAGVNYNEQFF,TGTGCCAGCAGCCGAGGACTAGCGGGAGTCAACTACAATGAGCAGTTCTTC
-,TRBV6-6,-,TRBJ1-1,CASFTGFWGMNTEAFF,TGTGCCAGCTTTACAGGGTTCTGGGGCATGAACACTGAAGCTTTCTTT
-,TRBV28,once,TRBJ2-7,CASRPAGLPYYEQYF,TGTGCCAGCAGACCCGCCGGACTACCCTACTACGAGCAGTACTTC
TRBD2,TRBV4-1,once,TRBJ2-1,CASSSSTSGRRTDEQFF,TGCGCCAGCAGCAGTTCAACTAGCGGGAGGCGGACCGATGAGCAGTTCTTC
TRBD2,TRBV13,-,TRBJ2-3,CASSPGLATTDTQYF,TGTGCCAGCAGCCCAGGACTAGCGACCACAGATACGCAGTATTTT
TRBD2,TRBV11-2,-,TRBJ2-1,CASSLGLAGRGEQFF,TGTGCCAGCAGCTTAGGACTAGCGGGGAGAGGAGAGCAGTTCTTC
-,TRBV11-2,-,TRBJ1-2,CASSRDEGLGGYTF,TGTGCCAGCAGTAGAGATGAGGGATTAGGTGGCTACACCTTC
TRBD2,TRBV3-1/TRBV3-2,-,TRBJ2-7,CASSQGASGRAREQYF,TGTGCCAGCAGCCAAGGAGCTAGCGGGAGGGCCCGGGAGCAGTACTTC
TRBD2,TRBV27,-,TRBJ2-1,CAASSVAGGPNEQFF,TGTGCCGCTTCATCGGTAGCGGGAGGGCCAAATGAGCAGTTCTTC
TRBD1,TRBV30,once,TRBJ2-7,CAWSVQGDYEQYF,TGTGCCTGGAGTGTACAGGGGGACTACGAGCAGTACTTC
TRBD1,TRBV7-2,-,TRBJ1-3,CASSPGAGGNSGNTIYF,TGTGCCAGCAGCCCCGGCGCAGGGGGTAACTCTGGAAACACCATATATTTT
-,TRBV19,-,TRBJ1-5,CASRGEGNQPQHF,TGTGCCAGCCGTGGTGAGGGCAATCAGCCCCAGCATTTT
-,TRBV29-1,-,TRBJ2-6,CSVSPGPRGTGANVLTF,TGCAGCGTCTCTCCAGGCCCAAGGGGTACTGGGGCCAACGTCCTGACTTTC
TRBD1,TRBV10-3,-,TRBJ1-5,CAIRPTGDNQPQHF,TGTGCCATCAGGCCCACAGGGGACAATCAGCCCCAGCATTTT